The entry below describes one T cell receptor (beta chain). Its cognate antigen is unknown. The data stem from a study of T cell responses to AZD1222 COVID-19 vaccine. Study-wide findings and caveats: Baseline serology detected seropositivity in only a handful of AZD1222 recipients.

Assay used: immunoSEQ multiplex PCR; TCRdb lists only in-frame clones, some missing. The sample lists approximately 150,000 clones, 80% to 95% occurring once. The CDR3 extends over 14 amino acids. CDR1 MDHEN and CDR2 SYDVKM come from the germline V gene. The V and J ends lost 8 bases and 7 bases respectively, with 18 bases between them. The sequence was obtained from an adult in good health. This chain joins TRBV28 and TRBJ2-1; TRBD2 is a possible D gene (5 bases). This material consisted of peripheral blood, taken on day 0 of AZD1222 vaccination. This chain's CDR3 is CASRLGSSSNEQFF. In DNA, the CDR3 is TGTGCCAGCCGTCTAGGTTCTAGCTCGAATGAGCAGTTCTTC.